Presented here are 17 T cell receptor beta chains from one specimen sequenced in a study of cytomegalovirus exposure and HLA in healthy donors. PCR involved 60 Vbeta and 13 Jbeta primers. Here immunoSEQ multiplex PCR was the method, and the copy in TCRdb shows in-frame clones only, minus some. The sample comprises 150,000 to 200,000 clones, roughly 84% of which are singletons, and about 0.25% rests with the top ten. Sequenced input: PBMCs. Receptors originate from a boy aged 5-17 years in good health and CMV-seronegative.

To note about this clone: Sequence at one end of the junction differs from germline and may be a read error. The rearrangement links TRBV7-9 to TRBJ2-5; TRBD1 is a possible D gene (5 bases). This CDR3 contains 14 residues. CDR1 is SEHNR, CDR2 FQNEAQ, per germline (reference sequence). The CDR3 here is CASSVASLQGTQYF. CDR3 in DNA: TGTGCCAGCAGCGTAGCCTCGCTTCAGGGGACCCAGTACTTC.

This chain uses TRBV5-1 with TRBJ1-6; D may be TRBD1 (6 bases). V was shortened by 5 bases and J by 5 bases, with 14 bases between the two germline ends. The germline CDR1 and CDR2 sequences are SGHRS and YFSETQ. There are 15 residues in the CDR3. CDR3 amino acids: CASRGHGSDNSPLHF. The CDR3 DNA reads TGCGCCAGCAGGGGACACGGATCCGATAATTCACCCCTCCACTTT.

This clone was picked up one time. The chain has TRBV4-3 and TRBJ2-5; tentative D call: TRBD2 (5 bases). There are 14 residues in the CDR3. Germline V CDR1 and CDR2: LGHNA, YSLEER. The ends were cut back, 2 bases at V and 0 bases at J, with 7 bases in the middle. CDR3 region: CASSQSGDQETQYF. The DNA for the CDR3 is TGCGCCAGCAGCCAATCCGGGGACCAAGAGACCCAGTACTTC.

This chain links TRBV5-4 with TRBJ2-7; 9 positions agree with TRBD2. The V gene end was trimmed by 4 bases and the J gene end by 11 bases; junction bases not matched to a gene: 7. The CDR3 sequence is 12 residues long. Germline V gene data show CDR1 as SGHNT and CDR2 as YYREEE (reference sequence). This chain's CDR3 is CASSLPGLAEYF. DNA for the CDR3: TGTGCCAGCAGCCTCCCGGGACTAGCCGAGTACTTC.

On this clone itself: The junction and the germline gene differ at one end; a read error may be behind it. The V call is TRBV7-7, the J call TRBJ2-1, with 11 positions matching TRBD1. CDR1 SSHAT and CDR2 FNYEAQ come from the germline V gene (reference sequence). The CDR3 covers 14 residues. The CDR3 DNA reads as TGTGCTAGCAGCTTAGGGACAGGGGGCAATGAGCAGTTCTTC. It is translated as CASSLGTGGNEQFF.

The chain recombines TRBV6-5 with TRBJ1-6; 9 positions agree with TRBD1. V was pared by 5 bases and J by 11 bases, with 7 bases of the junction left unmatched. CDR3 length: 14 residues. CDR1 and CDR2 (germline): MNHEY, SVGAGI. Here the CDR3 DNA reads TGTGCCAGCAGTAGATTGACAGGGGGACCACCCCTCCACTTT. Amino acid sequence: CASSRLTGGPPLHF.

This sequence joins TRBV2 and TRBJ2-3, with 7 bases aligning to TRBD2. The ends lost 2 bases at V and 2 bases at J; junction bases unmatched: 7. Germline V gives CDR1 SNHLY, CDR2 FYNNEI. CDR3 length: 16 residues. Here the CDR3 reads CASSENPSGLTDTQYF. The CDR3 DNA is TGTGCCAGCAGTGAAAACCCTAGCGGCCTCACAGATACGCAGTATTTT. The whole variable domain, filled in from reference TRBV2 and TRBJ2-3, reads EPEVTQTPSHQVTQMGQEVILRCVPISNHLYFYWYRQILGQKVEFLVSFYNNEISEKSEIFDDQFSVERPDGSNFTLKIRSTKLEDSAMYFCASSENPSGLTDTQYFGPGTRLTVL.

CDR3: CASSYSGGSTDTQYF. DNA for the CDR3: TGTGCCAGCAGTTATAGCGGGGGAAGCACAGATACGCAGTATTTT. This chain links TRBV6-6 with TRBJ2-3, with 9 positions matching TRBD2. This CDR3 is built from 15 residues. J was trimmed by 0 bases and V by 3 bases; bases with no gene match: 1. Germline V gives CDR1 MNHNY, CDR2 SVGAGI (reference sequence).

The chain combines TRBV28 with TRBJ1-4; D unresolved. CDR3 length equals 13 residues. Germline V gene lookup returns CDR1 MDHEN and CDR2 SYDVKM. V was trimmed by 5 bases and J by 8 bases, leaving 12 bases between them. CDR3: CASSPGGGEKLFF. CDR3 nucleotides: TGTGCCAGCAGTCCAGGAGGAGGCGAAAAACTGTTTTTT.

The rearrangement links TRBV29-1 to TRBJ2-1, with 10 bases lining up with TRBD2. CDR1 and CDR2 (germline): SQVTM, ANQGSEA. J gave up 9 bases and V 6 bases, and 17 bases lay outside the gene matches. The CDR3 spans 16 residues. DNA of the CDR3: TGCAGCGTCCCTACTCGGCTCAGCGGGGGGGCCGTTGAGCAGTTCTTC. It codes for CSVPTRLSGGAVEQFF.

The chain employs TRBV9 and TRBJ2-5; tentatively, D is TRBD2 (5 bases). The V end lost 0 bases, the J end lost 5 bases, and 14 bases lay between the germline ends. This CDR3 comprises 15 residues. CDR1 is SGDLS, CDR2 YYNGEE, per germline. This chain's CDR3 is CASSVGSAGSETQYF. The CDR3, as DNA: TGTGCCAGCAGCGTAGGGTCGGCGGGTAGTGAGACCCAGTACTTC.

The count of this clone is one. The chain has TRBV19 and TRBJ1-1, with 8 bases aligning to TRBD1. Unmatched junction bases numbered 9, after V lost 4 bases and J lost 5 bases. The germline V gene has CDR1 LNHDA and CDR2 SQIVND (reference sequence). The CDR3 spans 15 residues. The CDR3, as DNA: TGTGCCAGTAGTACAACGAACAGGGGGAGGACTGAAGCTTTCTTT. This codes for CASSTTNRGRTEAFF.

The chain links TRBV19 to TRBJ1-5, with unresolved D. Per germline, CDR1 LNHDA and CDR2 SQIVND (reference sequence). V was trimmed by 6 bases and J by 7 bases, leaving 10 bases between them. This CDR3 is 12 amino acids long. The chain's CDR3 is CASSRAAQPQHF. The DNA for the CDR3 is TGTGCCAGTAGCCGAGCCGCGCAGCCCCAGCATTTT.

V and J are TRBV28 and TRBJ1-5, with no clear D. CDR3 length equals 12 residues. V shed 3 bases and J shed 12 bases, with 12 bases lying between them. From germline, CDR1 is MDHEN and CDR2 SYDVKM. CDR3 loop: CASSFAFADQHF. In DNA, the CDR3 is TGTGCCAGCAGTTTCGCGTTCGCCGACCAGCATTTT.

The chain is built from TRBV7-2 and TRBJ1-4; 9 nucleotides line up with TRBD1. Germline assignment: CDR1 SGHTA and CDR2 FQGNSA. The CDR3 is 12 residues long. V trimming: 5 bases; J trimming: 12 bases; junction bases outside the gene matches: 4. The CDR3 DNA sequence: TGTGCCAGCAGCCCCGACAGGGGGGAACTGTTTTTT. Protein: CASSPDRGELFF. Full variable domain (remainder filled in from reference TRBV7-2 and TRBJ1-4): GAGVSQSPSNKVTEKGKDVELRCDPISGHTALYWYRQSLGQGLEFLIYFQGNSAPDKSGLPSDRFSAERTGGSVSTLTIQRTQQEDSAVYLCASSPDRGELFFGSGTQLSVL.

In nucleotides, the CDR3 is TGTGCCAGCAGCGTCGGGACAGGATGGAATGAGCAGTTCTTC. This encodes CASSVGTGWNEQFF. The chain couples TRBV5-6 to TRBJ2-1, with TRBD1 matching over 8 bases. The CDR3 totals 14 residues. Trimming cost V 4 bases and J 7 bases; bases outside gene matches: 7. CDR1 is SGHDT, CDR2 YYEEEE, per germline.

The chain couples TRBV6-1 to TRBJ2-3; 10 bases are shared with TRBD1. Looked up from germline, CDR1 is MNHNS and CDR2 is SASEGT. V lost 10 bases to trimming and J lost 3 bases; unmatched junction nucleotides: 4. The CDR3 is 13 residues long. The DNA for the CDR3 is TGTGCCATCCGGACAGGGGGGACAGATACGCAGTATTTT. It encodes CAIRTGGTDTQYF.